One and the same sample provided the 28 T cell receptor beta chains below, sequenced in a study of OX40 agonist ivuxolimab in advanced cancers. Measured with immunoSEQ multiplex PCR; TCRdb has only the in-frame clones, and not every one. The data contain fewer than 60,000 clones, roughly nine tenths of them seen just once; the ten biggest clones take up about 0.71%. Specimen: CD4+ or CD8+ T cells sorted from blood, collected in a trial of the OX40 agonist ivuxolimab. Receptors originate from an adult with an advanced solid tumor such as melanoma, head and neck, liver or kidney cancer.

The CDR3 is CASSFILGGQETQYF. For the CDR3, the DNA is TGTGCCAGCAGCTTCATTCTTGGGGGTCAAGAGACCCAGTACTTC. This chain connects TRBV7-2 to TRBJ2-5, with D perhaps given as TRBD1 or TRBD2 (5 bases each). With 3 bases removed from V and 2 bases from J, the gap between germline ends came to 13 bases. Germline V CDR1 and CDR2: SGHTA, FQGNSA. CDR3 length equals 15 residues.

The chain recombines TRBV10-1 with TRBJ1-1, with D perhaps TRBD1 (5 bases). The V gene lost 8 bases and the J gene lost 4 bases, with 11 bases spanning the gap. The CDR3 is 12 amino acids. Germline CDR1 and CDR2: WNHNN and SYGVQD (reference sequence). As DNA, the CDR3 is TGCGCCAGCCCGGGAGGGGTCACTGAAGCTTTCTTT. Its translation: CASPGGVTEAFF.

The J gene is TRBJ2-1, the V gene TRBV5-5; D is uncertain. The CDR3 length is 14 residues. Trimming took 0 bases from V and 7 from J, leaving 11 bases between them. Germline V gene data show CDR1 as SGHKS and CDR2 as YYEKEE (reference sequence). CDR3 sequence reads: CASSLVRAANEQFF. DNA for the CDR3: TGTGCCAGCAGCTTGGTCCGGGCCGCGAATGAGCAGTTCTTC.

This clone was picked up a small number of times. V is TRBV4-1 and J is TRBJ2-1; 9 bases align to TRBD2. From germline, CDR1 is MGHRA and CDR2 YSYEKL. The CDR3 is 16 residues long. V lost 7 bases and J lost 0; bases outside the gene matches: 7. CDR3 sequence (DNA): TGCGCCAGCAAGGGGAATAGCGGGAGCTCCTACAATGAGCAGTTCTTC. It specifies CASKGNSGSSYNEQFF.

This clone was seen more than once but under ten times. This CDR3 reads CAILGGGDGYGYTF. CDR3 coding DNA: TGTGCCATCCTCGGCGGAGGGGATGGGTATGGCTACACCTTC. The chain is built from TRBV28 and TRBJ1-2, with a tentative D call TRBD1 (5 bases). Between the trimmed V and J ends, which lost 10 bases and 5 bases, there was a span of 20 bases. The CDR3 consists of 14 residues. CDR1 and CDR2 from the germline V gene are MDHEN and SYDVKM.

This chain connects TRBV6-6 to TRBJ1-3, with D perhaps TRBD1 (6 bases). V shed 6 bases and J shed 0 bases, with 12 bases lying between them. This CDR3 spans 15 amino acids. Per germline, CDR1 MNHNY and CDR2 SVGAGI (reference sequence). CDR3 region: CASRNRESSGNTIYF. CDR3 nucleotide sequence: TGTGCCAGCAGAAACAGGGAAAGCTCTGGAAACACCATATATTTT.

This clone has more than one count but fewer than ten. The chain links TRBV14 to TRBJ2-7; 8 nucleotides match TRBD1. Trimming at V came to 3 bases and at J to 5 bases, leaving 9 bases not matched to a gene. The CDR3 consists of 15 residues. Germline V gene data show CDR1 as SGHDN and CDR2 as FVKESK. CDR3: CASSQLRGLLNEQYF. In nucleotides, the CDR3 is TGTGCCAGCAGCCAGCTCAGGGGGCTACTCAACGAGCAGTACTTC. Combining the CDR3 with reference TRBV14 and TRBJ2-7 gives the whole variable domain EAGVTQFPSHSVIEKGQTVTLRCDPISGHDNLYWYRRVMGKEIKFLLHFVKESKQDESGMPNNRFLAERTGGTYSTLKVQPAELEDSGVYFCASSQLRGLLNEQYFGPGTRLTVT.

V and J are TRBV11-2 and TRBJ2-1; D unresolved. Germline V gives CDR1 SGHAT, CDR2 FQNNGV. V lost 5 bases, J lost 7 bases, and 9 bases lay in between. The length of the CDR3 is 12 residues. The CDR3 DNA is TGTGCCAGCAGCCTACCCCGGAATGAGCAGTTCTTC. It is translated as CASSLPRNEQFF.

The chain uses TRBV11-3 and TRBJ2-7, with 11 bases aligning to TRBD1. The ends lost 3 bases at V and 5 bases at J; junction bases unmatched: 12. CDR3 length: 17 amino acids. Germline-derived CDR1 and CDR2 are SGHNT and YENEEA. The chain's CDR3 is CASSFSNWTGGRDEQYF. In nucleotides, the CDR3 is TGTGCCAGCAGCTTTAGTAATTGGACAGGGGGCCGGGACGAGCAGTACTTC.

The rearrangement uses TRBV5-4 and TRBJ2-3, with 12 nucleotides matching TRBD1. V lost 4 bases and J lost 14; bases outside the gene matches: 8. The CDR3 has 13 amino acids. Germline loops: CDR1 SGHNT, CDR2 YYREEE (reference sequence). The CDR3 here is CASSTKRDRGLYF. The CDR3 DNA reads TGTGCCAGCAGCACTAAACGGGACAGGGGGCTGTATTTT.

This clone occurred once. This rearrangement joins TRBV5-6 to TRBJ1-5, with no clear D. Germline V lookup: CDR1 SGHDT, CDR2 YYEEEE. Between the trimmed V and J ends, which lost 1 base and 0 bases, there was a span of 8 bases. The CDR3 runs to 15 residues. This chain's CDR3 is CASSLFPNSNQPQHF. CDR3 bases: TGTGCCAGCAGCTTGTTCCCGAATAGCAATCAGCCCCAGCATTTT.

The V call is TRBV11-2, the J call TRBJ1-2, with 7 positions matching TRBD1. This CDR3 comprises 13 residues. CDR1 SGHAT and CDR2 FQNNGV come from the germline V gene. V trimming: 5 bases; J trimming: 4 bases; junction bases outside the gene matches: 4. Written as DNA, the CDR3 is TGTGCCAGCAGCGCGACAGGGCTCTATGGCTACACCTTC. It codes for CASSATGLYGYTF. Full variable domain (rest looked up from reference TRBV11-2 and TRBJ1-2): EAGVAQSPRYKIIEKRQSVAFWCNPISGHATLYWYQQILGQGPKLLIQFQNNGVVDDSQLPKDRFSAERLKGVDSTLKIQPAKLEDSAVYLCASSATGLYGYTFGSGTRLTVV.

This clone was picked up one time. CDR3 sequence reads: CASSDTRDLNEQFF. Here the CDR3 DNA reads TGTGCCAGCAGCGACACTAGGGATCTCAATGAGCAGTTCTTC. The rearrangement uses TRBV2 and TRBJ2-1; D might be TRBD2 (5 bases). Trimming shortened V by 6 bases and J by 6 bases, and 15 bases separated the two germline ends. Germline V lookup: CDR1 SNHLY, CDR2 FYNNEI. The CDR3 extends over 14 amino acids.

This chain uses TRBV5-4 with TRBJ2-3, with 7 bases matching TRBD2. The CDR3 is 16 amino acids. V lost 0 bases, J lost 2 bases, and 6 bases stayed unmatched. From germline, CDR1 is SGHNT and CDR2 YYREEE (reference sequence). The CDR3 DNA follows: TGTGCCAGCAGCTTGGAGGGCGGGAGACCCACAGATACGCAGTATTTT. Translated, it gives CASSLEGGRPTDTQYF.

The V and J genes are TRBV2 and TRBJ2-5, with D possibly being TRBD1 (6 bases). The CDR3 sequence is 14 residues long. V lost 8 bases and J 5 bases, leaving 18 bases between the germline ends. Per germline, CDR1 SNHLY and CDR2 FYNNEI. This CDR3 is CASVLQGQSETQYF. The CDR3 coding sequence is TGTGCCAGCGTTTTACAGGGCCAGTCGGAGACCCAGTACTTC.

The chain carries TRBV14 and TRBJ2-7; the match to TRBD1 covers 8 bases. V was clipped by 9 bases and J by 2 bases; unmatched bases: 12. Germline V gene lookup returns CDR1 SGHDN and CDR2 FVKESK. CDR3 length equals 15 residues. The CDR3 DNA sequence: TGTGCCAGGAAGAGAGGGGGACAGGTAGCCTACGAGCAGTACTTC. Its protein is CARKRGGQVAYEQYF.

This rearrangement joins TRBV6-1 to TRBJ2-3, with D possibly matching TRBD2 (5 bases). Germline V gene data show CDR1 as MNHNS and CDR2 as SASEGT. The CDR3 has 12 residues. The ends were cut back, 6 bases at V and 7 bases at J, with 11 bases in the middle. CDR3 sequence reads: CASRTTGNTQYF. CDR3 DNA: TGTGCCAGCAGGACGACGGGGAATACGCAGTATTTT.

The rearrangement joins TRBV2 to TRBJ2-3; tentatively, D is TRBD1 or TRBD2 (5 bases each). CDR1 is SNHLY and CDR2 is FYNNEI in the germline V gene. The CDR3 has 14 amino acids. The V end was cut by 7 bases, the J end by 2 bases, with 13 bases between. Here the CDR3 reads CASKAWGNTDTQYF. The CDR3 coding sequence is TGTGCCAGCAAGGCCTGGGGGAACACAGATACGCAGTATTTT.

The rearrangement uses TRBV5-1 and TRBJ2-4; TRBD1 matches at 8 bases. V gave up 4 bases and J gave up 3 bases; unmatched junction bases: 15. CDR1 SGHRS and CDR2 YFSETQ come from the germline V gene. This CDR3 has 18 amino acids. The CDR3, as DNA: TGCGCCAGCAGCCAGCCGACAGGGGCCCTCGGGGTCAAAAACATTCAGTACTTC. Residues: CASSQPTGALGVKNIQYF.

The chain combines TRBV25-1 with TRBJ2-5; 11 bases fit TRBD2. CDR1 and CDR2 (germline): MGHDK, SYGVNS. The CDR3 has 15 amino acids. J gave up 3 bases and V 5 bases, and 5 bases lay outside the gene matches. The CDR3 loop is CASSNGLAGEETQYF. The CDR3, as DNA: TGTGCCAGCAGTAACGGACTAGCGGGCGAAGAGACCCAGTACTTC.

The chain has TRBV29-1 and TRBJ2-1, with 12 bases fitting TRBD2. The CDR3 is 12 residues long. Germline V gene sequence: CDR1 SQVTM, CDR2 ANQGSEA. The CDR3: CITSGRNNEQFF. CDR3 bases: TGCATCACTAGCGGGAGGAACAATGAGCAGTTCTTC.

The J gene is TRBJ1-1, the V gene TRBV28; D gene uncertain. This CDR3 region has 14 residues. Germline lookup yields CDR1 MDHEN and CDR2 SYDVKM. The V end was cut by 7 bases, the J end by 1 base, with 13 bases between. CDR3 loop: CASNWSRRNTEAFF. DNA of the CDR3: TGTGCCAGCAATTGGTCCAGGAGGAACACTGAAGCTTTCTTT.

This sequence joins TRBV4-3 and TRBJ2-1; 10 bases agree with TRBD2. V was clipped by 1 base and J by 8 bases; unmatched bases: 8. CDR1 is LGHNA and CDR2 is YSLEER in the germline V gene. CDR3 length equals 16 residues. The CDR3 DNA sequence: TGCGCCAGCAGCCAAGGAGCGGGAGGGGGGCAGCATGAGCAGTTCTTC. The encoded protein is CASSQGAGGGQHEQFF.

This clone was picked up one time. The rearrangement links TRBV28 to TRBJ2-7; D tentatively fits TRBD1 or TRBD2 (5 bases each). The CDR3 has 14 residues. V shed 2 bases and J shed 7 bases, with 15 bases lying between them. From germline, CDR1 is MDHEN and CDR2 SYDVKM. CDR3 DNA sequence: TGTGCCAGCAGTTTAGTTGGGGGATCGGGTGAGCAGTACTTC. This sequence encodes CASSLVGGSGEQYF.

The V and J genes are TRBV6-6 and TRBJ1-2, with 10 bases aligning to TRBD1. CDR3 length: 14 residues. The V segment lost 2 bases and the J segment 12 bases; nucleotides outside the gene matches: 9. CDR1 MNHNY and CDR2 SVGAGI come from the germline V gene (reference sequence). CDR3: CASSYDRDRGTHTF. The CDR3 DNA reads TGTGCCAGCAGTTACGATAGGGACAGGGGAACTCACACCTTC.

The genes are TRBV4-3 and TRBJ2-7, with D possibly matching TRBD1 (5 bases). The V end was cut by 1 base, the J end by 6 bases, with 10 bases between. This CDR3 spans 13 amino acids. The germline CDR1 and CDR2 sequences are LGHNA and YSLEER. The CDR3 coding sequence is TGCGCCAGCAGCCAAGGGGGCCTAGGCGAGCAGTACTTC. Its translation: CASSQGGLGEQYF.

The chain is built from TRBV4-3 and TRBJ2-6; 7 bases are a match to TRBD2. Looked up from germline, CDR1 is LGHNA and CDR2 is YSLEER. The CDR3 loop spans 13 amino acids. V lost 5 bases to trimming and J lost 12 bases; unmatched junction nucleotides: 7. CDR3 amino acids: CASSGGRAPVLTF. The CDR3 DNA reads TGCGCCAGCAGCGGGGGGAGGGCCCCCGTCCTGACTTTC.

The rearrangement links TRBV5-8 to TRBJ1-5; the match to TRBD1 covers 9 bases. This CDR3 spans 14 amino acids. Germline-derived CDR1 and CDR2 are SGHTS and YDEGEE. V shed 5 bases and J 10 bases; nucleotides not matched to a gene: 10. This CDR3 reads CASRPEDRGGPQHF. The CDR3 coding sequence is TGTGCCAGCAGGCCGGAGGACAGGGGAGGACCCCAGCATTTT.